These 5 T cell receptor beta chains were all obtained from the same sample, sequenced in a study of blood T cell repertoires in COVID-19. Repertoires were generated with immunoSEQ multiplex PCR, while TCRdb's copy carries only in-frame clones and drops some. The profile shows about 240,000 clones, 92% of them singletons. Sequencing was carried out using peripheral blood. These receptors all come from a man aged 30-40 years with COVID-19, enrolled during active disease.

In DNA, the CDR3 is TGTGCCAGCAGCCCCGGGGGCGCGGGGGGCTACAATGAGCAGTTCTTC. As protein: CASSPGGAGGYNEQFF. The chain couples TRBV28 to TRBJ2-1, with TRBD2 matching 8 bases. With V trimmed by 6 bases and J by 3 bases, 10 bases remained unmatched. CDR1 and CDR2 (germline): MDHEN, SYDVKM. CDR3 length: 16 residues.

This chain links TRBV7-3 with TRBJ1-2; D might be TRBD1 (6 bases). Germline-derived CDR1 and CDR2 are SGHTA and FQGTGA. With 5 bases removed from V and 5 bases from J, the gap between germline ends came to 12 bases. The CDR3 spans 13 residues. The CDR3 nucleotides read TGTGCCAGCAGCCCCCCGACAGGATATGGCTACACCTTC. This translates into CASSPPTGYGYTF.

The rearrangement joins TRBV6-1 to TRBJ2-5; perhaps TRBD2 as D (7 bases). V lost 2 bases and J 1 base, leaving 14 bases between the germline ends. CDR1 and CDR2 (germline): MNHNS, SASEGT. This CDR3 has 16 residues. The CDR3 sequence: CASSEREGGAQETQYF. In DNA, the CDR3 is TGTGCCAGCAGTGAAAGGGAGGGGGGGGCCCAAGAGACCCAGTACTTC.

This chain joins TRBV30 and TRBJ1-1, with D uncertain. V lost 3 bases, J lost 4 bases, and 12 bases lay in between. This CDR3 has 13 residues. Germline CDR1 reads GTSNPN; CDR2 reads SVGIG (reference sequence). As DNA, the CDR3 is TGTGCCTGGAGGTTCGGGTTAGGCACTGAAGCTTTCTTT. This sequence encodes CAWRFGLGTEAFF. Variable domain in full (rest from reference TRBV30 and TRBJ1-1): SQTIHQWPATLVQPVGSPLSLECTVEGTSNPNLYWYRQAAGRGLQLLFYSVGIGQISSEVPQNLSASRPQDRQFILSSKKLLLSDSGFYLCAWRFGLGTEAFFGQGTRLTVV.

The genes are TRBV19 and TRBJ1-1; no firm D call. Deletions cut 11 bases from V and 6 bases from J, with 16 bases between. Germline lookup yields CDR1 LNHDA and CDR2 SQIVND (reference sequence). The CDR3 length is 12 residues. CDR3 sequence (DNA): TGTGCCTGCCAAATAGGAGACGCTGAAGCTTTCTTT. Protein sequence: CACQIGDAEAFF.